The source of this T cell receptor beta chain is a study of CD8+ T cells in alopecia areata. Germline V gene sequence: CDR1 MNHEY, CDR2 SVGAGI. V was trimmed by 5 bases and J by 3 bases, leaving 10 bases between them. The CDR3 is 13 amino acids. RNA extraction and reverse transcription yielded cDNA as sequencing template. Produced via immunoSEQ multiplex PCR; TCRdb's table is partial and in-frame only. The data show 100,000 to 130,000 clones, 45% to 60% seen once. Samples from alopecia areata patients were lesional scalp punch biopsies and peripheral blood. PBMCs were stained for CD3, CD4 and CD8, and CD4+ and CD8+ T cells were sorted. This clone was counted only a few times.

The specimen sequenced was NKG2D-low CD8+ T cells sorted from blood. The chain links TRBV6-5 to TRBJ2-5, with D unresolved. This receptor was taken from a human donor with alopecia areata. CDR3 DNA: TGTGCCAGCAGTCCTAGGATTGAAGAGACCCAGTACTTC. It yields the protein CASSPRIEETQYF.